The clone carrying this TCR beta chain appeared many times. This CDR3 contains 13 residues. Germline values: CDR1 SGHTA, CDR2 FQGNSA. V lost 5 bases, J lost 3 bases, and 10 bases lay in between. The data stem from a study of neurological immune-mediated disorders. TCRdb called the 5' RACE reads again in MiXCR, with one record for every CDR3 protein. This sample carries 25,000 to 35,000 distinct CDR3 sequences, about 3% of them seen once, and the ten largest clones take roughly 7%. V is TRBV7-2 and J is TRBJ1-1; D not certain. Material for sequencing was PBMCs. The receptor was isolated from a young woman with multiple sclerosis. The CDR3 loop reads CASSRLEHTEAFF. CDR3 in DNA: TGTGCCAGCAGCCGACTTGAGCACACTGAAGCTTTCTTT.